This is a list of T cell receptor beta chains from one sample in a study of blood T cell repertoires in COVID-19. Clones were read by immunoSEQ multiplex PCR, and TCRdb kept only the in-frame ones, dropping some. The table includes fewer than 250,000 clones, approximately 86% detected once. Material for sequencing was PBMCs or T cells enriched from blood (not recorded which). Receptor source: a woman under 40 with acute COVID-19. CDR3s include the opening cysteine and the closing phenylalanine or tryptophan. A D gene is named only where the DNA matches it firmly. For some rows the clone size is stated as once, few or many, or as a class when expanded; others skip it.

>TRBV16|TRBJ1-3|.|.
TGTGCCAGCAGCCAACAGGGAACAGGCGTTTCTGGAAACACCATATATTTT
CASSQQGTGVSGNTIYF
>TRBV3-1/TRBV3-2|TRBJ2-2|TRBD1|.
TGTGCCAGCAGCCAAGAGGGACAGGGGGACACCGGGGAGCTGTTTTTT
CASSQEGQGDTGELFF
>TRBV11-2|TRBJ1-6|TRBD1|.
TGTGCCAGCAGCTCAGAGCACAGGGGGCAAAATTCACCCCTCCACTTT
CASSSEHRGQNSPLHF
>TRBV28|TRBJ1-2|.|once
TGTGCCAGCAGTCCCTTAGACAGGCCCAACTATGGCTACACCTTC
CASSPLDRPNYGYTF
>TRBV11-3|TRBJ2-1|.|.
TGTGCCAGCAGCTTAGAGGGGGGGCACAATGAGCAGTTCTTC
CASSLEGGHNEQFF
>TRBV4-1|TRBJ2-1|.|.
TGCGCCAGCAGCCCCCAGGGACAATCCTACAATGAGCAGTTCTTC
CASSPQGQSYNEQFF
>TRBV7-9|TRBJ1-2|.|.
TGTGCCAGCAGCCTCCGGACAGCCCGACGATCCGCGAGCTATGGCTACACCTTC
CASSLRTARRSASYGYTF
>TRBV30|TRBJ1-1|.|.
TGTGCCTGGAGTGTAAAGTTCTTGACGGGAAACACTGAAGCTTTCTTT
CAWSVKFLTGNTEAFF
>TRBV6-5|TRBJ1-2|.|.
TGTGCCAGCAGTACACCCTTCAGGGATGGCTACACCTTC
CASSTPFRDGYTF
>TRBV27|TRBJ1-2|TRBD1|.
TGTGCCAGCAGTTCTTCCGGGACAGAAGTACGGTATGGCTACACCTTC
CASSSSGTEVRYGYTF
>TRBV5-1|TRBJ2-2|TRBD1|.
TGCGCCAGCAGCTACACAGGGGTTTTAGGGGAGCTGTTTTTT
CASSYTGVLGELFF
>TRBV6-2/TRBV6-3|TRBJ2-2|TRBD2|.
TGTGCCAGCAGTTACTCAGGACTAGCGGGGATCACCGGGGAGCTGTTTTTT
CASSYSGLAGITGELFF
>TRBV9|TRBJ2-7|.|once
TGTGCCAGCAGCGTAGGGGACTCCTTCCTCCACGAGCAGTACTTC
CASSVGDSFLHEQYF
>TRBV5-5|TRBJ1-5|.|few
TGTGCCAGCAGCTTGGCAGGAGGGATCCAGCCCCAGCATTTT
CASSLAGGIQPQHF
>TRBV30|TRBJ1-1|.|.
TGTGCCTGGCTGCTACCGACAGGACGAGATAGTGAAGCTTTCTTT
CAWLLPTGRDSEAFF
>TRBV7-2|TRBJ1-5|TRBD1|.
TGTGCCAGCAGCTTAGGACAGGGAGGTTGGCCCCAGCATTTT
CASSLGQGGWPQHF
>TRBV6-1|TRBJ1-2|.|.
TGTGCCAGCAGTGAAGTGCAGGTTGGCTATGGCTACACCTTC
CASSEVQVGYGYTF
>TRBV2|TRBJ1-2|TRBD1|.
TGTGCCAGCAGTCCACAGGGGGTTCATGGCTACACCTTC
CASSPQGVHGYTF
>TRBV11-2|TRBJ2-1|TRBD1|.
TGTGCCAGCAGCTCCCGGACAGGGGGCATTGAGCAGTTCTTC
CASSSRTGGIEQFF
>TRBV5-6|TRBJ1-1|TRBD1|.
TGTGCCAGCTTCCGACTCGGACAGGGGAACACTGAAGCTTTCTTT
CASFRLGQGNTEAFF
>TRBV29-1|TRBJ1-2|.|.
TGCAGCGTTGAAGGGGACCCCGGGGGAAACTATGGCTACACCTTC
CSVEGDPGGNYGYTF
>TRBV5-1|TRBJ2-3|TRBD2|.
TGCGCCAGCAGCTTCGGGGGGGCCCAGGGCACAGATACGCAGTATTTT
CASSFGGAQGTDTQYF
>TRBV3-1/TRBV3-2|TRBJ1-6|.|.
TGTGCCAGCAGCCAAGATTCCCTCGCAGTGGAGCGATCACCCCTCCACTTT
CASSQDSLAVERSPLHF
>TRBV5-1|TRBJ1-2|TRBD1|few
TGCGCCAGCAGCCTGGACAGGGGAAACTATGGCTACACCTTC
CASSLDRGNYGYTF
>TRBV6-5|TRBJ2-7|.|.
TGTGCCAGCTTGGGACAAGGGGACTACGAGCAGTACTTC
CASLGQGDYEQYF
>TRBV14|TRBJ1-4|.|.
TGTGCCAGCAGCCAAGCAATTTTCGAAAAACTGTTTTTT
CASSQAIFEKLFF
>TRBV7-8|TRBJ1-4|TRBD1|.
TGTGCCAGCAGCTTAGGGCCTACCCAGGGGGCGGATGAAAAACTGTTTTTT
CASSLGPTQGADEKLFF
>TRBV11-2|TRBJ1-6|TRBD1|.
TGTGCCAGCAGCCCACACTCCGGGACAGGGTATAATTCACCCCTCCACTTT
CASSPHSGTGYNSPLHF
>TRBV4-3|TRBJ1-3|.|.
TGCGCCAGCAGCCAAGAACCGGGGGGATACTCTGGAAACACCATATATTTT
CASSQEPGGYSGNTIYF
>TRBV7-2|TRBJ1-3|.|.
TGTGCCAGCAGCCTCCGGCACGGGTCTGGAAACACCATATATTTT
CASSLRHGSGNTIYF
>TRBV29-1|TRBJ1-5|.|.
TGCAGCGTTGGGGGAGGGCGCTCTCAGCCCCAGCATTTT
CSVGGGRSQPQHF
>TRBV29-1|TRBJ2-7|.|.
TGCAGCGTTGGCAACAGGGTCTACGAGCAGTACTTC
CSVGNRVYEQYF
>TRBV2|TRBJ2-1|.|.
TGTGCCAGCAGTCCTCTGCGGGATGAGCAGTTCTTC
CASSPLRDEQFF
>TRBV5-6|TRBJ2-2|TRBD2|.
TGTGCCAGCAGCCACGGGGGGGCATTAATTACCGGGGAGCTGTTTTTT
CASSHGGALITGELFF
>TRBV7-6|TRBJ1-1|.|.
TGTGCCAGCAGCGCCAGATACGCCCTCAAGACTGAAGCTTTCTTT
CASSARYALKTEAFF
>TRBV7-9|TRBJ2-1|.|few
TGTGCCAGCAGCTTATCAGGGGCGGTAAATGAGCAGTTCTTC
CASSLSGAVNEQFF
>TRBV3-1/TRBV3-2|TRBJ2-7|TRBD1|.
TGTGCCAGCAGCACTGGACAGGGGAGGTACTACGAGCAGTACTTC
CASSTGQGRYYEQYF
>TRBV4-1|TRBJ2-7|.|.
TGCGCCAGCAGCCAAGATCGGGGGTCACCCGAGCAGTACTTC
CASSQDRGSPEQYF
>TRBV27|TRBJ1-3|.|.
TGTGCCAGCAGACTAGGGCCGAGCTCTGGAAACACCATATATTTT
CASRLGPSSGNTIYF
>TRBV5-1|TRBJ2-7|TRBD1|.
TGCGCCAGCAGCTTGGAAGGGACAGGGACCTCCTACGAGCAGTACTTC
CASSLEGTGTSYEQYF
>TRBV18|TRBJ1-4|.|.
TGTGCCAGCTCACAACAGGGATTTGAAAAACTGTTTTTT
CASSQQGFEKLFF
>TRBV25-1|TRBJ2-7|TRBD1|.
TGTGCCAGCAGTGAAATTGGACAGGGCCACGAGCAGTACTTC
CASSEIGQGHEQYF
>TRBV4-1|TRBJ2-1|TRBD1|.
TGCGCCAGCAGCCAACGGCAGGGGGCTTGGAATGAGCAGTTCTTC
CASSQRQGAWNEQFF
>TRBV7-2|TRBJ1-6|.|few
TGTGCCAGCAGCTTATCGGATACGGGCCGCGCGGGCTCACCCCTCCACTTT
CASSLSDTGRAGSPLHF
>TRBV28|TRBJ1-6|TRBD1|.
TGTGCCAGCAGCCGGGGACAGGCGGTGGGTCAAAATTCACCCCTCCACTTT
CASSRGQAVGQNSPLHF
>TRBV3-1/TRBV3-2|TRBJ2-3|TRBD2|once
TGTGCCAGCAGCCAAGATAGCGGGGCCCTCACAGATACGCAGTATTTT
CASSQDSGALTDTQYF
>TRBV12-3/TRBV12-4|TRBJ1-5|.|.
TGTGCCAGCAGTTTACCAAGCAATCAGCCCCAGCATTTT
CASSLPSNQPQHF
>TRBV4-3|TRBJ2-1|.|.
TGCGCCAGCAGCCACCGGGGTAAAGACAATGAGCAGTTCTTC
CASSHRGKDNEQFF
>TRBV11-2|TRBJ2-1|TRBD2|.
TGTGCCAGCAGCTTCGTCGGCGGGGGGGGGAATGAGCAGTTCTTC
CASSFVGGGGNEQFF
>TRBV12-5|TRBJ1-1|.|.
TGTGCTAGTGGTTTGGTAAGGGCAGGACTCGTCACTGAAGCTTTCTTT
CASGLVRAGLVTEAFF
>TRBV2|TRBJ2-7|TRBD2|.
TGTGCCAGCAACGGGGGGCTAGCGGGAACCTACGAGCAGTACTTC
CASNGGLAGTYEQYF
>TRBV27|TRBJ1-5|TRBD1|.
TGTGCCAGCAGTTTGACAGGGGAGAGTAGCAATCAGCCCCAGCATTTT
CASSLTGESSNQPQHF
>TRBV5-1|TRBJ1-3|.|.
TGCGCCAGCAGATCTGGGTTCGGGGGAAACACCATATATTTT
CASRSGFGGNTIYF
>TRBV2|TRBJ2-1|.|.
TGTGCCAGCAGTGAAGAGCGGGTCCCAGGCTCCCACGAGCAGTTCTTC
CASSEERVPGSHEQFF